This T cell receptor beta chain came from a study of blood T cell repertoires in COVID-19. At the level of the study: Acute and convalescent COVID-19 samples came from the United States, Italy and Spain.

Data came from immunoSEQ multiplex PCR; TCRdb stores just in-frame clones and leaves some out. This table holds about 170,000 clones, roughly four fifths found once. Trimming pared 2 bases from V and 3 bases from J, leaving 8 bases between. This CDR3 has 13 residues. CDR1 is SGHKS and CDR2 is YYEKEE in the germline V gene (reference sequence). This receptor was obtained from a woman of 80 years or more with acute or convalescent COVID-19. This chain uses TRBV5-5 with TRBJ1-1, with unresolved D. What was sequenced was peripheral blood. The CDR3 region has the DNA TGTGCCAGCAGCTTTCAGGCTTACACTGAAGCTTTCTTT. It is translated as CASSFQAYTEAFF.